These 4 T cell receptor beta chains were all obtained from the same sample, sequenced in a study of OX40 agonist ivuxolimab in advanced cancers. Method: immunoSEQ multiplex PCR; TCRdb's copy keeps in-frame clones and lacks some. The data contain around 80,000 clones, around nine tenths of them singletons. Here the sequenced sample was CD4+ or CD8+ T cells sorted from blood, taken in a trial of the OX40 agonist ivuxolimab. These receptors were obtained from an adult with an advanced solid tumor such as melanoma, head and neck, liver or kidney cancer.

This chain joins TRBV6-5 and TRBJ1-1; D might be TRBD1 (5 bases). CDR1 MNHEY and CDR2 SVGAGI come from the germline V gene. CDR3 length equals 13 residues. The V end lost 2 bases, the J end lost 5 bases, and 9 bases lay between the germline ends. The CDR3 here is CASSYLRGTEAFF. The CDR3 DNA reads as TGTGCCAGCAGTTACCTGAGGGGTACTGAAGCTTTCTTT.

The rearrangement uses TRBV5-1 and TRBJ2-3; D is unclear. In germline, CDR1 is SGHRS, CDR2 YFSETQ. The V and J ends lost 0 bases and 6 bases respectively, with 11 bases between them. This CDR3 has 14 amino acids. DNA for the CDR3: TGCGCCAGCAGCTTGGCGCCCCCCGAGGATACGCAGTATTTT. Amino acids: CASSLAPPEDTQYF.

The rearrangement joins TRBV5-1 to TRBJ1-2; no definite D call. The CDR3 contains 15 residues. Germline V gene data show CDR1 as SGHRS and CDR2 as YFSETQ. Trimming removed 0 bases at V and 3 bases at J, with 12 bases between. CDR3 sequence (DNA): TGCGCCAGCAGCTTGGTCGGGGAGGTGGACTATGGCTACACCTTC. It codes for CASSLVGEVDYGYTF.

The chain employs TRBV6-1 and TRBJ2-6, with D uncertain. This CDR3 spans 14 amino acids. The germline V gene has CDR1 MNHNS and CDR2 SASEGT. V was pared by 4 bases and J by 5 bases, with 9 bases between. This CDR3 is CASSVQTRANVLTF. The CDR3 DNA follows: TGTGCCAGCAGTGTACAAACACGGGCCAACGTCCTGACTTTC.